Detailed here is one T cell receptor beta chain. The data belong to a study of blood T cell repertoires in COVID-19. The germline V gene encodes CDR1 SGHRS and CDR2 YFSETQ. J was trimmed by 9 bases and V by 3 bases; bases with no gene match: 11. This CDR3 region has 14 residues. The repertoire was sequenced with immunoSEQ multiplex PCR; TCRdb's copy has only in-frame clones and lacks some. The sample has about 83,000 clones; about 82% are singletons. The rearrangement uses TRBV5-1 and TRBJ1-2; 7 bases are shared with TRBD1. Sequencing was done on a sample of peripheral blood. The TCR was taken from a woman aged 80 or over in a cohort sampled during active or convalescent COVID-19. CDR3 in amino acids: CASSSLTGTASYTF. CDR3 nucleotide sequence: TGCGCCAGCAGCTCATTGACAGGGACCGCTAGCTACACCTTC.